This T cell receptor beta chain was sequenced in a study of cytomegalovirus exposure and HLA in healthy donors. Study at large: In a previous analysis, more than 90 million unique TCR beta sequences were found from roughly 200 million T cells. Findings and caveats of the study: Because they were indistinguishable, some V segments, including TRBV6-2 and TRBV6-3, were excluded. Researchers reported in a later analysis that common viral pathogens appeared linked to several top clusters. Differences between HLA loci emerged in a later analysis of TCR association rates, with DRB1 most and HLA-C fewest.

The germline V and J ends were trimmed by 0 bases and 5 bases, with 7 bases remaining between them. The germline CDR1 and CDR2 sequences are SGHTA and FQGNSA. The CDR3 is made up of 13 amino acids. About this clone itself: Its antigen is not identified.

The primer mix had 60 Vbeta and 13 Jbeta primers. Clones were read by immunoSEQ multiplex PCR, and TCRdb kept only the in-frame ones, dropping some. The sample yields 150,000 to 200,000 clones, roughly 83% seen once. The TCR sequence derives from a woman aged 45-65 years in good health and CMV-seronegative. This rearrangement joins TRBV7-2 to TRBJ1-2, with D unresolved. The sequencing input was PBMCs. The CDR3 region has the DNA TGTGCCAGCAGCTTAGCCCAGGCTTATGGCTACACCTTC. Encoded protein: CASSLAQAYGYTF.